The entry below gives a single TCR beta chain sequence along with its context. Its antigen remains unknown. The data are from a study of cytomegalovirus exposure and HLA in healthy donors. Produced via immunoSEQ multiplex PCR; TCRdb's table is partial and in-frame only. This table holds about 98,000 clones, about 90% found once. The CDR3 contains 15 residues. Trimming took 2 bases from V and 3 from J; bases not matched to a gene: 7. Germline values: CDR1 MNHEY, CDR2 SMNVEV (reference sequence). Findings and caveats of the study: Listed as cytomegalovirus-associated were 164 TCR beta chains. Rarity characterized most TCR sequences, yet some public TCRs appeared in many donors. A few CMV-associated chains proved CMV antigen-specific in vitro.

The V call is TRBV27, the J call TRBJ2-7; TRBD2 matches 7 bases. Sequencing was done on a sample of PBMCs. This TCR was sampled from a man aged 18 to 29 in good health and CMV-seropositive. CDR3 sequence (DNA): TGTGCCAGCAGTTTAGCGGGGAGGGCCGTCTACGAGCAGTACTTC. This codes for CASSLAGRAVYEQYF.